This TCR beta chain was identified in a study of T-cell reconstitution after alpha-beta-depleted transplantation in children. V was pared by 1 base and J by 6 bases, with 11 bases of the junction left unmatched. This CDR3 spans 18 amino acids. CDR1 is MGHRA and CDR2 is YSYEKL in the germline V gene. The table lists this clonotype with a few counts. The library targeted TCRbeta and was prepared with unique molecular identifiers. MiXCR, run by TCRdb on the PCR reads, gives a single entry per CDR3 protein. The data show about 340,000 distinct CDR3 sequences, 10% seen once. The receptor's source is a human donor who donated a stem cell graft to a child with acute lymphoblastic leukemia. The sequenced sample was PBMCs from the stem cell graft donor, obtained from the stem cell graft. This chain uses TRBV4-1 with TRBJ2-1; 11 positions agree with TRBD1. Here the CDR3 reads CASSQGLTGTGGSNEQFF. The CDR3 coding sequence is TGCGCCAGCAGCCAAGGGTTAACCGGGACAGGGGGGTCCAATGAGCAGTTCTTC.